The sequence of this TCR beta chain was determined in a study of identical twins. General study results and limits: Monozygotic twins shared more out-of-frame TCR alpha than recombination models predicted. Beta out-of-frame twin sharing showed a weaker excess.

V was trimmed by 1 base and J by 2 bases, leaving 9 bases between them. Germline V CDR1 and CDR2: MGHDK, SYGVNS. The CDR3 consists of 15 residues. Donors were all healthy Caucasians. A universal primer site arose from template switching, and cDNA bore unique molecular identifiers. TCRdb used MiXCR to reprocess the 5' RACE reads, holding one entry per CDR3 protein. The sample has under 1 million distinct CDR3 sequences, around 12% seen once. This clonotype was seen many times. Its antigen is not identified. Separately, the same data were catalogued under a study of yellow fever vaccine responses in identical twins.

This receptor was obtained from a woman aged 18-35 years in good health. The chain combines TRBV25-1 with TRBJ1-3; D is unclear. The specimen sequenced was PBMCs. In nucleotides, the CDR3 is TGTGCCAGCAGTGAATCAAGGGCCACTGGAAACACCATATATTTT. This codes for CASSESRATGNTIYF.